Listed here are 10 T cell receptor beta chains from one sample, sequenced in a study of CD8+CD57+ T cells in acquired aplastic anemia (dated by TCRdb to between 2018 and 2020). Sequencing was performed on an Illumina HiSeq 2000. Genomic DNA served as template for TCR beta VDJ combination and CDR3 sequence profiling. In-frame beta chains were kept once TCRdb had trimmed the public reads at Q25 with fastp and called clones with MiXCR. Rows matching on CDR3 protein sequence are summarized as one entry with the most common DNA and genes. This sample is represented by under 500,000 distinct CDR3 sequences; 25% to 40% of them were singletons. The biggest ten clones account for roughly 0.8% of the sample. Expansion of CD8+CD57+ cells had been shown by flow cytometry in the patients chosen for sequencing. Sequences were obtained from sorted CD4+, CD8+, or CD8+CD57+ T cells (not recorded which) from PBMCs. Every receptor here comes from a human donor with aplastic anemia.

The chain has TRBV6-2 or TRBV6-3 and TRBJ1-3, with 7 bases identical to TRBD1. The trim removed 6 bases at V and 1 base at J, leaving 6 bases unmatched. The CDR3 covers 15 residues. CDR1 is MNHEY and CDR2 is SVGEGT in the germline V gene. In DNA form, the CDR3 reads TGTGCCAGCAGACTCAGGGGGTCTTCTGGAAACACCATATATTTT. Amino acids: CASRLRGSSGNTIYF.

In this sample, this clonotype turned up a few times. Being one base from a much bigger clone, this may be a read error. Likely a read error: the CDR3 ends without its conserved phenylalanine or tryptophan. The rearrangement uses TRBV19 and TRBJ1-6; D not certain. Per the germline V gene, CDR1 is LNHDA and CDR2 is SQIVND (reference sequence). This CDR3 is built from 14 residues. The ends were cut back, 6 bases at V and 0 bases at J, with 6 bases in the middle. CDR3 protein: CASRQSSYNSPLHL. CDR3 nucleotides: TGTGCCAGTAGACAGAGCTCCTATAATTCACCCCTCCACCTT.

J is TRBJ2-1 and V is TRBV7-6, with D perhaps TRBD2 (6 bases). CDR1 and CDR2 (germline): SGHVS, FNYEAQ. V shed 0 bases and J shed 0 bases, with 15 bases lying between them. The CDR3 runs 18 residues. In nucleotides, the CDR3 is TGTGCCAGCAGCTTAGCGCTATTGGGGGGTACCTCCTACAATGAGCAGTTCTTC. Protein sequence: CASSLALLGGTSYNEQFF.

Regarding this clonotype: This clone may be a read error of a much larger clone one base away. The chain employs TRBV10-3 and TRBJ1-4; no clear D gene. The germline gives CDR1 ENHRY, CDR2 SYGVKD. CDR3 length: 11 residues. For the CDR3, the DNA is TGTGCCATCAGCTCGGACGAAAAACTGCTTTTT. This encodes CAISSDEKLLF.

This clonotype was seen a few times. This may stem from a read error, because a much larger clone lies one nucleotide away. The rearrangement uses TRBV27 and TRBJ2-7; 10 nucleotides align to TRBD2. The V and J ends lost 5 bases and 2 bases, in that order; junction bases with no gene match: 3. The CDR3 consists of 14 residues. Germline V gene data show CDR1 as MNHEY and CDR2 as SMNVEV (reference sequence). The CDR3 is CASSRTSGTYEQYF. The CDR3 nucleotides read TGTGCCAGCAGTCGGACTAGCGGAACCTACGAGCAGTACTTC.

This clonotype has just a few counts. The chain has TRBV20-1 and TRBJ2-1; the D gene is possibly TRBD2 (6 bases). This CDR3 spans 14 amino acids. V shed 3 bases and J shed 0 bases, with 9 bases lying between them. Germline CDR1 reads DFQATT; CDR2 reads SNEGSKA (reference sequence). In nucleotides, the CDR3 is TGCAGTGCTAGCGGGAGCACCTCCTACAATGAGCAGTTCTTC. It yields the protein CSASGSTSYNEQFF.

In its sample, this clonotype was seen many times. V and J are TRBV20-1 and TRBJ1-2; D unresolved. Germline V gene lookup returns CDR1 DFQATT and CDR2 SNEGSKA (reference sequence). V was pared by 6 bases and J by 6 bases, with 14 bases between. The CDR3 has 12 residues. CDR3 sequence: CSAQAVGNGYTF. The CDR3 coding sequence is TGCAGTGCCCAAGCGGTGGGAAATGGCTACACCTTC.

The chain has TRBV25-1 and TRBJ2-7; D may correspond to TRBD1 or TRBD2 (5 bases each). The germline V gene has CDR1 MGHDK and CDR2 SYGVNS. The CDR3 consists of 11 residues. CDR3 loop: CARDPAHEQYF. DNA for the CDR3: TGTGCTAGGGACCCAGCCCACGAGCAGTACTTC.

At least ten counts were recorded for this clonotype. The chain carries TRBV7-9 and TRBJ1-6; D is ambiguous. V lost 1 base, J lost 3 bases, and 4 bases lay in between. This CDR3 has 14 residues. Germline CDR1 reads SEHNR; CDR2 reads FQNEAQ (reference sequence). The CDR3 spells CASSLESYNSPLHF. CDR3 DNA sequence: TGTGCCAGCAGCTTAGAGAGCTATAATTCACCCCTCCACTTT.

This clonotype was observed at least ten times. The chain recombines TRBV7-6 with TRBJ1-5; perhaps TRBD1 as D (5 bases). V was trimmed by 5 bases and J by 7 bases, leaving 18 bases between them. Germline CDR1 and CDR2: SGHVS and FNYEAQ. This CDR3 region has 15 residues. The CDR3 region has the DNA TGTGCCAGCAGCCAAGGTGCAGGGTTCTCCCAGCCCCAGCATTTT. Translating it yields CASSQGAGFSQPQHF.